Listed below are T cell receptor beta chains from one sample, sequenced in a study of blood T cells in healthy people across ages. Each CDR3 protein gets one entry after TCRdb re-called the 5' RACE reads with MiXCR. This repertoire shows about 1,600,000 distinct CDR3 sequences, 35% to 45% found once; its top ten account for roughly 8.2%. The sequencing input was blood. These receptors were taken from a woman under 30 in good health. Each CDR3 is given with its conserved first and last residue. The order of the fields is clone size, J gene, V gene, D gene, CDR3 DNA, CDR3 protein. The D gene is left open where the match is weak. The size entry is marked missing in some rows and otherwise reads once, few, many or a size class.

clone size: few; J gene: TRBJ2-7; V gene: TRBV9; D gene: .; CDR3 DNA: TGTGCCAGCAGCGGGTCCTCTAACGAGCAGTACTTC; CDR3 protein: CASSGSSNEQYF
clone size: .; J gene: TRBJ2-7; V gene: TRBV6-5; D gene: .; CDR3 DNA: TGTGCCAGCAGTTACCGCAGAGGTGGTTCCTACGAGCAGTACTTC; CDR3 protein: CASSYRRGGSYEQYF
clone size: .; J gene: TRBJ1-2; V gene: TRBV6-6; D gene: TRBD1; CDR3 DNA: TGTGCCGGAGGGGACACAGGGGTCGGCTACACCTTC; CDR3 protein: CAGGDTGVGYTF
clone size: .; J gene: TRBJ1-3; V gene: TRBV6-1; D gene: .; CDR3 DNA: TGTGCCAGCAGAGGGGAAGGAGGTGGAAACACCATATATTTT; CDR3 protein: CASRGEGGGNTIYF
clone size: .; J gene: TRBJ2-1; V gene: TRBV20-1; D gene: TRBD2; CDR3 DNA: TGCAGTGCTGGGACTAGCGGGGGCCCCTCCTACAATGAGCAGTTCTTC; CDR3 protein: CSAGTSGGPSYNEQFF
clone size: .; J gene: TRBJ1-4; V gene: TRBV2; D gene: .; CDR3 DNA: TGTGCCAGCAGTCGATTTGGGGGATCAACTAATGAAAAACTGTTTTTT; CDR3 protein: CASSRFGGSTNEKLFF
clone size: few; J gene: TRBJ2-1; V gene: TRBV20-1; D gene: .; CDR3 DNA: TGCAGTGCTAGAGACTCGAGTAGACAGAGCATAACCATCAATGAGCAGTTCTTC; CDR3 protein: CSARDSSRQSITINEQFF
clone size: .; J gene: TRBJ1-1; V gene: TRBV2; D gene: .; CDR3 DNA: TGTGCCAGCAGTGGGACGACAGTCAACACTGAAGCTTTCTTT; CDR3 protein: CASSGTTVNTEAFF
clone size: .; J gene: TRBJ2-7; V gene: TRBV29-1; D gene: TRBD2; CDR3 DNA: TGCAGCGTTGGGGCTAGCGGGGCCTACGAGCAGTACTTC; CDR3 protein: CSVGASGAYEQYF
clone size: few; J gene: TRBJ2-7; V gene: TRBV10-3; D gene: .; CDR3 DNA: TGTGCCATCAGTGAGGGGGCAGCGGCCTACGAGCAGTACTTC; CDR3 protein: CAISEGAAAYEQYF
clone size: few; J gene: TRBJ2-1; V gene: TRBV20-1; D gene: .; CDR3 DNA: TGCAGTGCCCGGGACACTCCTATCAATGAGCAGTTCTTC; CDR3 protein: CSARDTPINEQFF
clone size: few; J gene: TRBJ1-1; V gene: TRBV20-1; D gene: TRBD1; CDR3 DNA: TGCAGTGCGGATACAGGGGGGCTGAACACTGAAGCTTTCTTT; CDR3 protein: CSADTGGLNTEAFF
clone size: .; J gene: TRBJ2-5; V gene: TRBV5-1; D gene: TRBD1; CDR3 DNA: TGCGCCAGCAGCTTGAGAGTTACTGGGACAGCTCAAGAGACCCAGTACTTC; CDR3 protein: CASSLRVTGTAQETQYF
clone size: .; J gene: TRBJ2-7; V gene: TRBV29-1; D gene: .; CDR3 DNA: TGCAGCGTTGAAGGGGGGCGGGAAGGGAAGTACTCCTACGAGCAGTACTTC; CDR3 protein: CSVEGGREGKYSYEQYF
clone size: .; J gene: TRBJ2-3; V gene: TRBV20-1; D gene: TRBD2; CDR3 DNA: TGCAGTGCTGCTCTAGCGGGCACAGATACGCAGTATTTT; CDR3 protein: CSAALAGTDTQYF
clone size: few; J gene: TRBJ2-2; V gene: TRBV20-1; D gene: .; CDR3 DNA: TGCAGTGCTATGTCTCTGGACGTCGCCACCGGGGAGCTGTTTTTT; CDR3 protein: CSAMSLDVATGELFF
clone size: .; J gene: TRBJ2-1; V gene: TRBV6-1; D gene: TRBD2; CDR3 DNA: TGTGCCAGCAGTACCATCTCCCAAGCGGGGGGGCCGAAGAATGAGCAGTTCTTC; CDR3 protein: CASSTISQAGGPKNEQFF
clone size: few; J gene: TRBJ2-3; V gene: TRBV10-3; D gene: TRBD1; CDR3 DNA: TGTGCCATCAACCTCGGTACAGGGGACACAGATACGCAGTATTTT; CDR3 protein: CAINLGTGDTDTQYF
clone size: many; J gene: TRBJ2-1; V gene: TRBV5-1; D gene: .; CDR3 DNA: TGCGCCAGCAGCTTCTATAGCAATGAGCAGTTCTTC; CDR3 protein: CASSFYSNEQFF
clone size: .; J gene: TRBJ2-5; V gene: TRBV20-1; D gene: .; CDR3 DNA: TGCAGTGCTAGACCGGGACAAGATGTCCGAGAGACCCAGTACTTC; CDR3 protein: CSARPGQDVRETQYF
clone size: .; J gene: TRBJ1-4; V gene: TRBV7-8; D gene: TRBD1; CDR3 DNA: TGTGCCAGCAGCCTCGGACAGGATCATAGTGAAAAACTGTTTTTT; CDR3 protein: CASSLGQDHSEKLFF
clone size: .; J gene: TRBJ2-5; V gene: TRBV3-1; D gene: .; CDR3 DNA: TGTGCCAGCAGCCGGACTATCGGGAGCCTTTCGGGGACCCAGTACTTC; CDR3 protein: CASSRTIGSLSGTQYF
clone size: few; J gene: TRBJ1-5; V gene: TRBV27; D gene: TRBD1; CDR3 DNA: TGTGCCAGCACCTTGGACAGGCACAATACATATAGCAATCAGCCCCAGCATTTT; CDR3 protein: CASTLDRHNTYSNQPQHF
clone size: .; J gene: TRBJ2-5; V gene: TRBV6-5; D gene: .; CDR3 DNA: TGTGCCAGCAGTTACGGGCCCTGGGCTGAGACCCAGTACTTC; CDR3 protein: CASSYGPWAETQYF
clone size: .; J gene: TRBJ2-5; V gene: TRBV27; D gene: .; CDR3 DNA: TGTGCCAGCAGAACCGGCGGGACCGTGGGAACCCAGTACTTC; CDR3 protein: CASRTGGTVGTQYF
clone size: once; J gene: TRBJ1-2; V gene: TRBV28; D gene: .; CDR3 DNA: TGTGCCAGCAGACGGGAGGGACTAGTCTATGGCTACACCTTC; CDR3 protein: CASRREGLVYGYTF
clone size: few; J gene: TRBJ2-7; V gene: TRBV7-2; D gene: .; CDR3 DNA: TGTGCCAGCAGCTTAGGCGGGATAGGCGACGAGCAGTACTTC; CDR3 protein: CASSLGGIGDEQYF
clone size: few; J gene: TRBJ2-7; V gene: TRBV20-1; D gene: .; CDR3 DNA: TGCAGTGCTTGGTCCGGGACCTACGAGCAGTACTTC; CDR3 protein: CSAWSGTYEQYF
clone size: .; J gene: TRBJ2-1; V gene: TRBV18; D gene: .; CDR3 DNA: TGTGCCAGCAAACCGGACAGCGGGGTTTCCTACGAGCAGTTCTTC; CDR3 protein: CASKPDSGVSYEQFF
clone size: .; J gene: TRBJ2-5; V gene: TRBV7-6; D gene: .; CDR3 DNA: TGTGCCAGCAGCGTAGAGGTCTCTCAAGAGACCCAGTACTTC; CDR3 protein: CASSVEVSQETQYF
clone size: .; J gene: TRBJ2-1; V gene: TRBV29-1; D gene: TRBD2; CDR3 DNA: TGCAGCGTTGACCTCCTAGCGGCCCTTCCCTACAATGAGCAGTTCTTC; CDR3 protein: CSVDLLAALPYNEQFF
clone size: few; J gene: TRBJ1-1; V gene: TRBV27; D gene: TRBD1; CDR3 DNA: TGTGCCAGCAGTTTCCAGGGGGTGGGCACTGAAGCTTTCTTT; CDR3 protein: CASSFQGVGTEAFF
clone size: few; J gene: TRBJ2-3; V gene: TRBV4-1; D gene: TRBD2; CDR3 DNA: TGCGCCAGCAGCCAAGATTCAATAGCGGGACTCCGCACAGATACGCAGTATTTT; CDR3 protein: CASSQDSIAGLRTDTQYF
clone size: .; J gene: TRBJ1-1; V gene: TRBV20-1; D gene: .; CDR3 DNA: TGCAGTGCCGTAACAGGAGTTAACACTGAAGCTTTCTTT; CDR3 protein: CSAVTGVNTEAFF
clone size: .; J gene: TRBJ2-7; V gene: TRBV7-2; D gene: .; CDR3 DNA: TGTGCCAGCAGCTTAGTACAGATGCCCTACGAGCAGTACTTC; CDR3 protein: CASSLVQMPYEQYF
clone size: .; J gene: TRBJ2-4; V gene: TRBV29-1; D gene: .; CDR3 DNA: TGCAGCGTTGAATGGCCTCCCTCCTACGGGCAGTACTTC; CDR3 protein: CSVEWPPSYGQYF